Shown below are 10 T cell receptor beta chains from a single sample sequenced in a study of tumor and adjacent non-tumor tissue in lung cancer. TCRbeta libraries were built with three rounds of nested PCR, modified from ARM-PCR. TCRdb re-called the multiplex PCR reads through MiXCR, storing one row per CDR3 protein. The table records 100,000 to 150,000 distinct CDR3 sequences, 66% of them present only once. The template was RNA from unsorted bulk tissue. Sequencing was carried out using lung tumor tissue. All receptors derive from a man aged 25 to 40 with non-small cell lung cancer.

As concerns this clonotype: This clone may be a read error of a much larger clone one base away. The chain carries TRBV20-1 and TRBJ2-1; D not certain. CDR1 is DFQATT, CDR2 SNEGSKA, per germline (reference sequence). CDR3 length equals 14 residues. The ends were cut back, 2 bases at V and 0 bases at J, with 8 bases in the middle. Here the CDR3 DNA reads TGCAGTGCTAGACCCTTTGACTCCTACAATGAGCAGTTCTTC. The encoded protein is CSARPFDSYNEQFF.

Of note for this clonotype: Germline and junction disagree at one end, which may indicate a read error. J is TRBJ2-7 and V is TRBV6-1; D perhaps matches TRBD1 (6 bases). This CDR3 is built from 15 residues. From germline, CDR1 is MNHNS and CDR2 SASEGT. CDR3 protein: CAGSVATGSWDEQYF. The CDR3 coding sequence is TGTGCCGGCAGTGTGGCCACAGGGTCTTGGGACGAGCAGTACTTC.

V is TRBV5-1 and J is TRBJ1-3; D is unclear. The CDR3 sequence is 13 residues long. V shed 3 bases and J shed 8 bases, with 12 bases lying between them. Germline V CDR1 and CDR2: SGHRS, YFSETQ. CDR3: CASSSGPRDTIYF. The CDR3 DNA is TGCGCCAGCAGCTCCGGGCCTCGGGACACCATATATTTT.

Notes on this clonotype: Being one base from a much bigger clone, this may be a read error. The V call is TRBV6-5, the J call TRBJ2-2; TRBD1 might be the D (6 bases). CDR3 length: 14 amino acids. Per the germline V gene, CDR1 is MNHEY and CDR2 is SVGAGI. CDR3 in amino acids: CASSGQTNIGELFF. The CDR3, as DNA: TGTGCCAGCAGTGGACAGACGAACATCGGGGAGCTGTTTTTT.

The genes are TRBV2 and TRBJ1-1; TRBD1 is a possible D gene (6 bases). The germline V gene has CDR1 SNHLY and CDR2 FYNNEI. This CDR3 region has 15 residues. V was clipped by 1 base and J by 7 bases, with 16 bases between them. CDR3 protein: CASSEERGGQFEAFF. The CDR3 DNA is TGTGCCAGCAGTGAAGAGAGGGGGGGGCAGTTTGAAGCTTTCTTT. The variable domain in full, with the rest retrieved from reference TRBV2 and TRBJ1-1, is EPEVTQTPSHQVTQMGQEVILRCVPISNHLYFYWYRQILGQKVEFLVSFYNNEISEKSEIFDDQFSVERPDGSNFTLKIRSTKLEDSAMYFCASSEERGGQFEAFFGQGTRLTVV.

There are many counts of this clonotype. The chain uses TRBV20-1 and TRBJ2-5; D is unresolved. The ends were cut back, 2 bases at V and 5 bases at J, with 9 bases in the middle. The length of the CDR3 is 12 residues. The germline V gene encodes CDR1 DFQATT and CDR2 SNEGSKA (reference sequence). The CDR3 is CSARNSWETQYF. Here the CDR3 DNA reads TGCAGTGCTAGAAACAGTTGGGAGACCCAGTACTTC.

Turning to this clonotype: This may be a read error, as it is one base from a much larger clone. This chain uses TRBV6-5 with TRBJ1-1; possible D gene TRBD1, 5 bases. V lost 6 bases and J lost 2, with 13 bases in between. The CDR3 has 14 amino acids. Germline-derived CDR1 and CDR2 are MNHEY and SVGAGI. The CDR3 DNA is TGTGCCAGCAGCTTGGGACGGATTAACACTGAAGCTTTCTTT. Translated: CASSLGRINTEAFF.

Comment on this clonotype: The CDR3 end shows no conserved phenylalanine or tryptophan, and so a read error is likely. The V gene is TRBV20-1, the J gene TRBJ2-7; no definite D call. Germline V lookup: CDR1 DFQATT, CDR2 SNEGSKA (reference sequence). V lost 7 bases, J lost 2 bases, and 18 bases lay in between. CDR3 length: 14 amino acids. CDR3 in DNA: TGCAGTGTTAGTCCCACACCCCACACCTACGAGCAGTACTTA. It codes for CSVSPTPHTYEQYL.

A word on this clonotype: Germline and junction disagree at one end, which may indicate a read error. V usage is TRBV7-9 and J usage is TRBJ1-5; 7 positions match TRBD1. The CDR3 has 14 residues. CDR1 and CDR2 (germline): SEHNR, FQNEAQ (reference sequence). CDR3 sequence: CASSLGGGGQLQHF. The CDR3 region has the DNA TGTGCCAGCAGCTTGGGAGGGGGCGGGCAGCTCCAGCATTTT. The full variable domain, completed using reference TRBV7-9 and TRBJ1-5, is DTGVSQNPRHKITKRGQNVTFRCDPISEHNRLYWYRQTLGQGPEFLTYFQNEAQLEKSRLLSDRFSAERPKGSFSTLEIQRTEQGDSAMYLCASSLGGGGQLQHFGDGTRLSIL.

This clonotype appeared a few times. Possible read error: a much larger clone is one base away. This chain links TRBV20-1 with TRBJ2-7; 11 bases are shared with TRBD2. Germline CDR1 DFQATT, CDR2 SNEGSKA (reference sequence). The CDR3 spans 15 residues. CDR3 nucleotide sequence: TGCAGTGCTAGAGACACTAGCGGGGGATATTACGAGCAGCACTTC. It is translated as CSARDTSGGYYEQHF.